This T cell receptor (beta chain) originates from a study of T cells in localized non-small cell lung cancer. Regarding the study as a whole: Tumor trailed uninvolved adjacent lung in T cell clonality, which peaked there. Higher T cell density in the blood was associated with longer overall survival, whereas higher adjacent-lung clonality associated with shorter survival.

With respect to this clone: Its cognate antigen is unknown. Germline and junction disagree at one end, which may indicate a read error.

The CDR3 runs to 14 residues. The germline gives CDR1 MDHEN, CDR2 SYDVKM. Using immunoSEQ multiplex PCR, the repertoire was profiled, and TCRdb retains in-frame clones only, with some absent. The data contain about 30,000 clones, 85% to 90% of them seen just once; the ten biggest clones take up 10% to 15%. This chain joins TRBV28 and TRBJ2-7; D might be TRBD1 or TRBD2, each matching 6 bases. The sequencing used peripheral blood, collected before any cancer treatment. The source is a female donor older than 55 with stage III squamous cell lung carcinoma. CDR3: CASRGPGDSSEQYF. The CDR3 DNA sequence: TGTGCCAGCAGGGGCCCAGGGGACTCCTCCGAGCAGTACTTC.